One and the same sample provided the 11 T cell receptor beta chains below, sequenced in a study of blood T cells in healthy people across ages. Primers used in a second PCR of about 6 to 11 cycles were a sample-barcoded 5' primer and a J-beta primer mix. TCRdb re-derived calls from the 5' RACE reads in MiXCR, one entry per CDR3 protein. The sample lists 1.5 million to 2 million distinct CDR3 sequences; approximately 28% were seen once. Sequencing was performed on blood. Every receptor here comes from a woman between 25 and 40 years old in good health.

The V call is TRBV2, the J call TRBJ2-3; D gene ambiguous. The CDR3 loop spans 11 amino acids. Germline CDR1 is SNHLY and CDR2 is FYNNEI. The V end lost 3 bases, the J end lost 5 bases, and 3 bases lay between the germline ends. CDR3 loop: CASSEVDTQYF. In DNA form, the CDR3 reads TGTGCCAGCAGTGAGGTAGATACGCAGTATTTT. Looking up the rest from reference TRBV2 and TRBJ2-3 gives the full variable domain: EPEVTQTPSHQVTQMGQEVILRCVPISNHLYFYWYRQILGQKVEFLVSFYNNEISEKSEIFDDQFSVERPDGSNFTLKIRSTKLEDSAMYFCASSEVDTQYFGPGTRLTVL.

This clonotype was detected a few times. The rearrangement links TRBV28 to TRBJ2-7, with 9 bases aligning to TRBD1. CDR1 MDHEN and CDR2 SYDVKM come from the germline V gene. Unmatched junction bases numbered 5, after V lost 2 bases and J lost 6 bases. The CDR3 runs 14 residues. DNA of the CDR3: TGTGCCAGCAGTTTACATAGGGACAGGGTCGAGCAGTACTTC. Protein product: CASSLHRDRVEQYF. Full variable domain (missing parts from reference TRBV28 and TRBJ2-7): DVKVTQSSRYLVKRTGEKVFLECVQDMDHENMFWYRQDPGLGLRLIYFSYDVKMKEKGDIPEGYSVSREKKERFSLILESASTNQTSMYLCASSLHRDRVEQYFGPGTRLTVT.

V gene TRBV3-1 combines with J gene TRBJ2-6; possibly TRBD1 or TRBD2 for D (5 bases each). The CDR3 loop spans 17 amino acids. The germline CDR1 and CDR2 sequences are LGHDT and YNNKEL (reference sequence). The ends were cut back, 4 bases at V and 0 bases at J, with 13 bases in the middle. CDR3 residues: CASSREGRPSGANVLTF. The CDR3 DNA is TGTGCCAGCAGCCGAGAGGGACGTCCCTCTGGGGCCAACGTCCTGACTTTC.

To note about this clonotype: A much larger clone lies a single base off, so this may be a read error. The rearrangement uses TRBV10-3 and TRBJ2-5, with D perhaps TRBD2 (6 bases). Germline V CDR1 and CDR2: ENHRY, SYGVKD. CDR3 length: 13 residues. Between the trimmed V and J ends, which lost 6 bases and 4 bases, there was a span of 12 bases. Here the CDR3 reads CAIRGLGLETQYF. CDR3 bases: TGTGCCATCAGGGGACTGGGCTTAGAGACCCAGTACTTC.

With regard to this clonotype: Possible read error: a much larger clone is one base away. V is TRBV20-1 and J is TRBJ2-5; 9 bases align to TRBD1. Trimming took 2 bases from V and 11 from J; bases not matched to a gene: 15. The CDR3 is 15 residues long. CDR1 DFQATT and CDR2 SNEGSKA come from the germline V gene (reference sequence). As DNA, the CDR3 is TGCAGTGCTAGAAGGATGACAGGGGGTGGAAATGAGCAGTACTTC. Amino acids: CSARRMTGGGNEQYF.

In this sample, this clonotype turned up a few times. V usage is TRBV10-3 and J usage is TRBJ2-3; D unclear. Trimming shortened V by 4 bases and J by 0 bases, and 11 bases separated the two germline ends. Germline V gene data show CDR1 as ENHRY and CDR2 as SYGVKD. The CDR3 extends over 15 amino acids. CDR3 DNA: TGTGCCATCAGTGTTGGCGTCCGAAGCACAGATACGCAGTATTTT. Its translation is CAISVGVRSTDTQYF.

CDR3 DNA: TGCAGTGCTAGAGATGGGACAGGTGAGGGGTACGAGCAGTACTTC. Translated: CSARDGTGEGYEQYF. V and J are TRBV20-1 and TRBJ2-7, with 8 bases identical to TRBD1. The CDR3 contains 15 residues. The junction had 8 bases not matched to a gene; V was cut back by 0 bases and J by 4 bases. The germline V gene encodes CDR1 DFQATT and CDR2 SNEGSKA (reference sequence).

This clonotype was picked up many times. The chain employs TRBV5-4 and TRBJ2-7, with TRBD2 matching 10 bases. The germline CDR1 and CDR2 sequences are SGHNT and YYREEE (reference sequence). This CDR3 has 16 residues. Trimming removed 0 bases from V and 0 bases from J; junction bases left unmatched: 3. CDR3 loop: CASSLDLAGASYEQYF. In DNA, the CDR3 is TGTGCCAGCAGCTTGGACCTAGCGGGGGCCTCCTACGAGCAGTACTTC.

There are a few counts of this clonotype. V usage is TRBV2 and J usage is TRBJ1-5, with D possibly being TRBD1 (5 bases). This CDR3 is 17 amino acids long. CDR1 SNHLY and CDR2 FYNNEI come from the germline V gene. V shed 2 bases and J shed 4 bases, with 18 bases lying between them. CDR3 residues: CASSEMGLSGQNQPQHF. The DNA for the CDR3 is TGTGCCAGCAGTGAAATGGGGCTCTCAGGCCAAAATCAGCCCCAGCATTTT. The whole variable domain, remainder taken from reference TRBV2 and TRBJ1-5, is EPEVTQTPSHQVTQMGQEVILRCVPISNHLYFYWYRQILGQKVEFLVSFYNNEISEKSEIFDDQFSVERPDGSNFTLKIRSTKLEDSAMYFCASSEMGLSGQNQPQHFGDGTRLSIL.

This CDR3 is CSARDKGSGSVENYGYTF. CDR3 nucleotide sequence: TGCAGTGCTAGAGATAAGGGATCCGGCAGCGTAGAGAACTATGGCTACACCTTC. V is TRBV20-1 and J is TRBJ1-2; no firm D call. The germline V gene has CDR1 DFQATT and CDR2 SNEGSKA (reference sequence). The CDR3 runs to 18 residues. Trimming shortened V by 0 bases and J by 2 bases, and 22 bases separated the two germline ends.

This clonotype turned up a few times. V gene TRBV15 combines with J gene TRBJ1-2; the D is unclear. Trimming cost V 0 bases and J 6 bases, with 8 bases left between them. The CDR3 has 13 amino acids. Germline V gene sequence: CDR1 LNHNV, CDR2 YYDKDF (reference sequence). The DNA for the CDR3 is TGTGCCACCAGCAGAGATCCTGGGAATGGCTACACCTTC. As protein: CATSRDPGNGYTF.